A selection of T cell receptor beta chains follows, all from one sample in a study of T cells in Graves' hyperthyroidism and ophthalmopathy. MiXCR was run by TCRdb on the multiplex PCR reads, yielding one entry per CDR3 protein. The sample contains a few hundred thousand distinct CDR3 sequences, about a fifth of which appear only once. Sample: blood. The receptors stem from a man between 18 and 29 years old with Graves' ophthalmopathy. Each CDR3 is given with its conserved first and last residue. The D gene is left open where the match is weak. Clone size, where shown, is once, few, many, or a class for clones that have expanded.

V	D	J	size	CDR3	DNA
TRBV5-4	NA	TRBJ1-2	few	CASSAGLDYGYTF	TGTGCCAGCAGTGCAGGGTTGGACTATGGCTACACCTTC
TRBV12-3/TRBV12-4	NA	TRBJ1-1	many	CASSFWGQNTEAFF	TGTGCCAGCAGTTTCTGGGGGCAGAACACTGAAGCTTTCTTT
TRBV20-1	NA	TRBJ2-1	many	CSARTASYNEQFF	TGCAGTGCAAGGACTGCCTCCTACAATGAGCAGTTCTTC
TRBV18	NA	TRBJ1-1	NA	CANSPGGSNTEAFF	TGTGCCAACTCACCGGGGGGGTCTAACACTGAAGCTTTCTTT
TRBV19	NA	TRBJ1-5	few	CASSMYWYPEQSSNQPQHF	TGTGCCAGTAGTATGTATTGGTACCCGGAACAGTCTAGCAATCAGCCCCAGCATTTT
TRBV12-3/TRBV12-4	NA	TRBJ2-2	many	CASRRNTGELFF	TGTGCCAGCAGACGGAACACCGGGGAGCTGTTTTTT
TRBV25-1	NA	TRBJ2-7	few	CASSEEGTYEQYF	TGTGCCAGCAGTGAAGAAGGGACCTACGAGCAGTACTTC
TRBV2	NA	TRBJ2-2	many	CASNLGGGRTGELFF	TGTGCCAGCAATTTAGGAGGGGGCCGAACCGGGGAGCTGTTTTTT
TRBV9	TRBD1	TRBJ1-2	NA	CASSAGTASPNYGYTF	TGTGCCAGCAGCGCGGGGACAGCCTCTCCTAACTATGGCTACACCTTC
TRBV3-1	NA	TRBJ1-1	many	CASSQPPQGLNTEAFF	TGTGCCAGCAGCCAACCTCCACAGGGATTGAACACTGAAGCTTTCTTT
TRBV6-1	TRBD1	TRBJ2-3	NA	CASRDFPGQVENTQYF	TGTGCCAGCAGGGACTTCCCGGGACAGGTGGAAAATACGCAGTATTTT
TRBV28	NA	TRBJ2-7	few	CASSPRHNSYEQYF	TGTGCCAGCAGTCCCCGACACAACTCCTACGAGCAGTACTTC
TRBV20-1	TRBD1	TRBJ1-1	many	CSAGAGGSTEAFF	TGCAGTGCTGGGGCAGGGGGTAGCACTGAAGCTTTCTTT
TRBV9	TRBD1	TRBJ1-1	few	CASSVGDREAFF	TGTGCCAGCAGCGTAGGGGACAGGGAAGCTTTCTTT
TRBV28	NA	TRBJ2-7	many	CASSPGIGVEQYF	TGTGCCAGCAGTCCCGGGATCGGGGTCGAGCAGTACTTC
TRBV4-2	TRBD2	TRBJ2-3	few	CASSPGGTKADTQYF	TGTGCCAGCAGCCCAGGTGGGACTAAGGCAGATACGCAGTATTTT
TRBV7-9	NA	TRBJ1-1	many	CASSAPAGGDVTEAFF	TGTGCCAGCAGCGCCCCAGCCGGGGGGGACGTCACTGAAGCTTTCTTT
TRBV3-1	NA	TRBJ1-1	many	CASSQIGYATEAFF	TGTGCCAGCAGCCAAATAGGGTATGCCACTGAAGCTTTCTTT
TRBV6-4	TRBD2	TRBJ2-1	few	CASSDSSGGRGEQFF	TGTGCCAGCAGTGACTCTAGCGGGGGGCGGGGTGAGCAGTTCTTC
TRBV27	NA	TRBJ2-5	once	CASTPPLGGWETQYF	TGTGCCAGCACTCCCCCCTTGGGGGGCTGGGAGACCCAGTACTTC
TRBV7-9	NA	TRBJ2-7	few	CASSLVGRGPYEQYF	TGTGCCAGCAGCTTAGTGGGCAGGGGTCCGTACGAGCAGTACTTC
TRBV12-3/TRBV12-4	NA	TRBJ2-7	many	CASSPPTGIYEQYF	TGTGCCAGCAGTCCCCCGACAGGAATCTACGAGCAGTACTTC
TRBV7-6	NA	TRBJ2-7	NA	CASSLRPGASYEQYF	TGTGCCAGCAGTTTAAGACCGGGGGCCTCCTACGAGCAGTACTTC
TRBV12-3/TRBV12-4	NA	TRBJ2-2	NA	CASSFSDETGELFF	TGTGCCAGCAGTTTTTCCGACGAGACCGGGGAGCTGTTTTTT
TRBV28	NA	TRBJ1-5	many	CASTRAPSSQPQHF	TGTGCCAGCACAAGGGCGCCCTCCAGTCAGCCCCAGCATTTT
TRBV5-8	NA	TRBJ2-5	many	CASSYGYQETQYF	TGTGCCAGCAGCTATGGTTACCAAGAGACCCAGTACTTC
TRBV5-1	TRBD1	TRBJ2-7	many	CASSSPGQGFGEQYF	TGCGCCAGCAGCTCCCCGGGACAGGGATTCGGCGAGCAGTACTTC
TRBV9	NA	TRBJ2-3	NA	CASSAAGAGDTQYF	TGTGCCAGCAGCGCCGCGGGGGCGGGGGATACGCAGTATTTT
TRBV19	NA	TRBJ1-2	NA	CASIGDKDYGYTF	TGTGCCAGTATCGGGGACAAAGACTATGGCTACACCTTC
TRBV20-1	NA	TRBJ2-7	many	CSAKGTQDSWIGEQYF	TGCAGTGCTAAGGGGACACAGGACTCCTGGATAGGGGAGCAGTACTTC
TRBV19	NA	TRBJ2-3	NA	CASSTLAETQYF	TGTGCCAGTAGTACCTTAGCAGAGACGCAGTATTTT
TRBV7-2	NA	TRBJ1-5	NA	CAGSLGGNPQHF	TGTGCCGGCAGCTTAGGGGGGAATCCCCAGCATTTT
TRBV19	NA	TRBJ2-5	many	CASSSGLNQETQYF	TGTGCCAGTAGTTCAGGACTCAACCAAGAGACCCAGTACTTC